These 19 T cell receptor beta chains were all obtained from the same sample, sequenced in a study of blood T cell repertoires in COVID-19 (dated by TCRdb to 2018 to 2021). Library method: the immunoSEQ multiplex PCR assay. The table comes from immuneACCESS by way of TCRdb, which keeps in-frame sequences with V and J called. Part of the clones is missing from these tables; in studies checked, under half for an unresolved V gene and the rest for unknown reasons. This sample comprises about 350,000 clones, more than 75% of them detected only once. The top ten hold around 3.5% of the sample. Material for sequencing was peripheral blood. Every receptor here comes from a woman aged 18-30 years who had recovered from COVID-19.

The chain is built from TRBV6-2 or TRBV6-3 and TRBJ2-7; D is unresolved. Trimming cost V 4 bases and J 3 bases, with 10 bases left between them. The CDR3 is 13 amino acids. CDR1 is MNHEY and CDR2 is SVGEGT in the germline V gene. The CDR3 sequence is CASSSQQHYEQYV. The CDR3 DNA reads as TGTGCCAGCAGTTCACAGCAGCACTACGAGCAGTACGTC.

This clone was seen just once. V and J are TRBV13 and TRBJ1-1; D unresolved. Trimming removed 3 bases from V and 8 bases from J, with 19 bases in between. CDR1 PRHDT and CDR2 FYEKMQ come from the germline V gene (reference sequence). This CDR3 region has 15 residues. The chain's CDR3 is CASSFPSGSRGEAFF. CDR3 in DNA: TGTGCCAGCAGCTTCCCATCCGGCAGCCGAGGAGAAGCTTTCTTT.

This clone was detected only once. This chain joins TRBV30 and TRBJ1-2; the D is unclear. Germline CDR1 and CDR2: GTSNPN and SVGIG (reference sequence). This CDR3 is built from 15 residues. Trimming took 1 base from V and 3 from J, leaving 15 bases between them. The CDR3 sequence is CAWSARETLYYGYTF. CDR3 bases: TGTGCCTGGAGTGCGAGAGAAACCCTTTACTATGGCTACACCTTC. The full variable domain, completed using reference TRBV30 and TRBJ1-2, is SQTIHQWPATLVQPVGSPLSLECTVEGTSNPNLYWYRQAAGRGLQLLFYSVGIGQISSEVPQNLSASRPQDRQFILSSKKLLLSDSGFYLCAWSARETLYYGYTFGSGTRLTVV.

This clone was seen only a few times. The chain carries TRBV6-1 and TRBJ1-6; 8 bases line up with TRBD1. Per the germline V gene, CDR1 is MNHNS and CDR2 is SASEGT. The trim removed 3 bases at V and 10 bases at J, leaving 11 bases unmatched. The CDR3 extends over 16 amino acids. The chain's CDR3 is CASSDLRGAGGSPLHF. CDR3 nucleotides: TGTGCCAGCAGTGACCTTAGGGGTGCAGGGGGCTCACCCCTCCACTTT.

The genes are TRBV2 and TRBJ2-5; possible D gene TRBD1, 6 bases. Looked up from germline, CDR1 is SNHLY and CDR2 is FYNNEI. The CDR3 runs 14 residues. Trimming removed 3 bases from V and 7 bases from J, with 15 bases in between. The CDR3 protein is CASSDGTKLGTQYF. DNA for the CDR3: TGTGCCAGCAGTGATGGGACAAAACTGGGGACCCAGTACTTC.

The chain couples TRBV4-3 to TRBJ1-2, with no clear D. The germline CDR1 and CDR2 sequences are LGHNA and YSLEER. Trimming left V 4 bases short and J 4 bases short, with 13 bases between. The CDR3 is 14 amino acids. CDR3 region: CASSPEARPYGYTF. CDR3 bases: TGCGCCAGCAGCCCAGAAGCCAGGCCCTATGGCTACACCTTC.

This chain connects TRBV11-2 to TRBJ2-7, with 8 bases fitting TRBD1. Germline V lookup: CDR1 SGHAT, CDR2 FQNNGV. The CDR3 spans 15 residues. J gave up 2 bases and V 4 bases, and 7 bases lay outside the gene matches. The CDR3 DNA reads TGTGCCAGCAGCTACGCCCCACAGGGGGCCTACGAGCAGTACGTC. This gives the protein CASSYAPQGAYEQYV.

This chain connects TRBV5-6 to TRBJ1-1; D is perhaps TRBD1 (6 bases). Trimming took off 4 bases at V and 1 base at J, with 11 bases between the two ends. CDR3 length equals 14 residues. Looked up from germline, CDR1 is SGHDT and CDR2 is YYEEEE. In nucleotides, the CDR3 is TGTGCCAGCAGCCGGACAGAAGCGAACACTGAAGCTTTCTTT. Its protein product is CASSRTEANTEAFF. The variable domain in full, completed from reference TRBV5-6 and TRBJ1-1, reads DAGVTQSPTHLIKTRGQQVTLRCSPKSGHDTVSWYQQALGQGPQFIFQYYEEEERQRGNFPDRFSGHQFPNYSSELNVNALLLGDSALYLCASSRTEANTEAFFGQGTRLTVV.

The rearrangement uses TRBV2 and TRBJ2-1; 12 bases match TRBD2. Germline values: CDR1 SNHLY, CDR2 FYNNEI. The CDR3 has 15 residues. Losses at the gene ends were 1 base for V and 7 bases for J; bases not matched to a gene: 2. The CDR3 nucleotides are TGTGCCAGCAGTGAAGGAACTAGCGGGAGGAATGAGCAGTTCTTC. It codes for CASSEGTSGRNEQFF.

J is TRBJ2-5 and V is TRBV2; 9 bases are a match to TRBD1. Trimming cost V 6 bases and J 3 bases; bases outside gene matches: 2. This CDR3 is 13 amino acids long. The germline V gene encodes CDR1 SNHLY and CDR2 FYNNEI. CDR3 loop: CASRRQGEETQYF. In DNA, the CDR3 is TGTGCCAGCAGACGACAGGGGGAAGAGACCCAGTACTTC.

The rearrangement joins TRBV6-1 to TRBJ1-1, with TRBD1 identical over 7 bases. The germline gives CDR1 MNHNS, CDR2 SASEGT. The CDR3 extends over 15 amino acids. V trimming: 3 bases; J trimming: 1 base; junction bases outside the gene matches: 5. CDR3 sequence (DNA): TGTGCCAGCAGTGAGACAGGGATCGGGAACACTGAAGCTTTCTTT. As protein: CASSETGIGNTEAFF.

This chain connects TRBV4-3 to TRBJ2-3; 8 nucleotides align to TRBD2. This CDR3 has 16 amino acids. Germline assignment: CDR1 LGHNA and CDR2 YSLEER. V was pared by 3 bases and J by 4 bases, with 9 bases of the junction left unmatched. CDR3 coding DNA: TGCGCCAGCAGCCACATTGTTGGGACTAGTCCAGATACGCAGTATTTT. Residues: CASSHIVGTSPDTQYF.

The chain combines TRBV5-5 with TRBJ1-1; no clear D gene. This CDR3 spans 14 amino acids. V was clipped by 1 base and J by 1 base, with 8 bases between them. Per germline, CDR1 SGHKS and CDR2 YYEKEE (reference sequence). The DNA for the CDR3 is TGTGCCAGCAGCTTGCCCCCAGGGAACACTGAAGCTTTCTTT. Translated, it gives CASSLPPGNTEAFF.

The genes are TRBV5-1 and TRBJ1-1; D is possibly TRBD1 (5 bases). V was clipped by 0 bases and J by 1 base, with 10 bases between them. This CDR3 is 15 amino acids long. Germline V gene sequence: CDR1 SGHRS, CDR2 YFSETQ. The CDR3 region has the DNA TGCGCCAGCAGCTTGGTCGGGGGGAAGAACACTGAAGCTTTCTTT. Translated: CASSLVGGKNTEAFF.

The chain links TRBV7-9 to TRBJ2-3, with 9 bases that match TRBD2. Trimming at V came to 5 bases and at J to 7 bases, leaving 10 bases not matched to a gene. CDR1 and CDR2 (germline): SEHNR, FQNEAQ (reference sequence). The CDR3 contains 15 residues. In DNA form, the CDR3 reads TGTGCCAGCAGCCCTATACTAGCGGGCCTAAATACGCAGTATTTT. Protein: CASSPILAGLNTQYF. Filled out from reference TRBV7-9 and TRBJ2-3, the complete variable domain reads DTGVSQNPRHKITKRGQNVTFRCDPISEHNRLYWYRQTLGQGPEFLTYFQNEAQLEKSRLLSDRFSAERPKGSFSTLEIQRTEQGDSAMYLCASSPILAGLNTQYFGPGTRLTVL.

The table lists this clone with a count of one. The rearrangement joins TRBV19 to TRBJ1-5; D unclear. Trimming removed 0 bases from V and 0 bases from J, with 15 bases in between. CDR3 size: 18 residues. Germline V gives CDR1 LNHDA, CDR2 SQIVND (reference sequence). CDR3 sequence reads: CASSIDPSYVRSNQPQHF. CDR3 in DNA: TGTGCCAGTAGTATAGACCCGAGTTACGTGCGTAGCAATCAGCCCCAGCATTTT. The complete variable domain, with remaining parts taken from reference TRBV19 and TRBJ1-5, reads DGGITQSPKYLFRKEGQNVTLSCEQNLNHDAMYWYRQDPGQGLRLIYYSQIVNDFQKGDIAEGYSVSREKKESFPLTVTSAQKNPTAFYLCASSIDPSYVRSNQPQHFGDGTRLSIL.

This chain's CDR3 is CASSQVTGAGHPETYGYTF. In DNA, the CDR3 is TGCGCCAGCAGCCAAGTGACTGGGGCAGGACACCCCGAAACCTATGGCTACACCTTC. The V call is TRBV4-3, the J call TRBJ1-2; maybe TRBD1 (5 bases). CDR1 is LGHNA and CDR2 is YSLEER in the germline V gene. The CDR3 has 19 amino acids. Between the trimmed V and J ends, which lost 1 base and 4 bases, there was a span of 25 bases.

The chain recombines TRBV5-1 with TRBJ1-4; 7 bases align to TRBD1. The CDR3 spans 16 residues. Germline assignment: CDR1 SGHRS and CDR2 YFSETQ. J was trimmed by 6 bases and V by 0 bases; bases with no gene match: 8. CDR3 DNA sequence: TGCGCCAGCAGCTTGGGGCTACAGGGGTTGGATGAAAAACTGTTTTTT. Its translation: CASSLGLQGLDEKLFF.

This clone was counted only a few times. This chain uses TRBV30 with TRBJ2-1, with D perhaps TRBD2 (5 bases). The germline V and J ends were trimmed by 3 bases and 0 bases, with 9 bases remaining between them. Germline V CDR1 and CDR2: GTSNPN, SVGIG (reference sequence). This CDR3 spans 14 amino acids. For the CDR3, the DNA is TGTGCCTGGAGCGACACTAGCTCCTACAATGAGCAGTTCTTC. The encoded protein is CAWSDTSSYNEQFF.